These T cell receptor beta chains were read from a single sample in a study of T cell repertoires in cytomegalovirus infection. TCRdb independently ran MiXCR on the reads; one entry per CDR3 protein. This sample has tens of thousands of distinct CDR3 sequences, with about 4% found just once. The sequencing input was PBMCs. The receptors come from a human donor in good health (CMV status not recorded). Some clones in this sample may be carry-over from other donors' samples. The conserved cysteine and the conserved F or W are not part of the CDR3 here. Each record gives: clone size, V gene, CDR3 protein. Clone size is given as how often the clone was seen (once, few, many) or a class if it is expanded.

>many|TRBV29-1
SVETAGEGNGYT
>many|TRBV4-1
ASSQGYGEGVSYEQY
>many|TRBV7-6
ASSLSWGVSERETQY
>many|TRBV7-6
ASSTGQGRTPLH
>many|TRBV28
ASSLGQATYGYT
>many|TRBV7-8
ASSLDREPQH
>many|TRBV12-3/TRBV12-4
ASTRSGANVLT
>many|TRBV20-1
SARDPPGLAESSYNEQF
>many|TRBV10-3
AISGGQLNQPQH
>many|TRBV12-3/TRBV12-4
ASIGYRDGRTYEQY
>many|TRBV20-1
SAGRSLTQY
>many|TRBV19
ASSFRTSGVYNEQF
>many|TRBV5-4
ASSPPAANTEAF
>many|TRBV28
ASSSTTGVSTDTQY
>many|TRBV20-1
SATGGTHTGELF
>many|TRBV20-1
SAGTGNTYEQY
>many|TRBV5-1
ASSDGTLNTGELF
>many|TRBV14
ASSSRTESSYNSPLH
>many|TRBV5-4
ASSLWSDSYEQY
>many|TRBV7-2
ASSFTGSQEKLF
>many|TRBV6-6
ATSLLVGDTEAF
>many|TRBV12-3/TRBV12-4
ASSPRAKLAKNIQY
>many|TRBV28
ASESGTIGYT
>many|TRBV25-1
ASSEFGNQPQH
>many|TRBV6-2/TRBV6-3
ASSYYRDRGLSSPLH
>many|TRBV6-2/TRBV6-3
ASRMTGRLYEQY
>many|TRBV7-9
ASSFTTNTEAF
>many|TRBV7-6
ASSLVQLAASNTGELF
>many|TRBV6-2/TRBV6-3
ASSDTGLYNSPLH
>many|TRBV6-2/TRBV6-3
ASSFGRWNEQF
>many|TRBV20-1
SARQGDTGELF